This TCR beta chain emerged from a study of T cell responses to AZD1222 COVID-19 vaccine. Whole-study context: Recipients boosted at about 4 weeks or about 12 weeks are pooled.

Losses at the gene ends were 4 bases for V and 8 bases for J; bases not matched to a gene: 9. Germline-derived CDR1 and CDR2 are KGHDR and SFDVKD. The length of the CDR3 is 14 residues. Sequenced by immunoSEQ multiplex PCR; TCRdb stores in-frame clones only, minus some. Altogether about 150,000 clones are present, roughly nine tenths being singletons, with the ten largest covering around 18%. Sequencing was performed on peripheral blood, taken on day 0 of AZD1222 vaccination. This chain joins TRBV24-1 and TRBJ1-2, with TRBD1 identical over 7 bases. The sequence was collected from an adult in good health. The CDR3 nucleotides are TGTGCCACCAGTGACTTCACAGGGGCGGGAGGCTACACCTTC. The encoded protein is CATSDFTGAGGYTF.